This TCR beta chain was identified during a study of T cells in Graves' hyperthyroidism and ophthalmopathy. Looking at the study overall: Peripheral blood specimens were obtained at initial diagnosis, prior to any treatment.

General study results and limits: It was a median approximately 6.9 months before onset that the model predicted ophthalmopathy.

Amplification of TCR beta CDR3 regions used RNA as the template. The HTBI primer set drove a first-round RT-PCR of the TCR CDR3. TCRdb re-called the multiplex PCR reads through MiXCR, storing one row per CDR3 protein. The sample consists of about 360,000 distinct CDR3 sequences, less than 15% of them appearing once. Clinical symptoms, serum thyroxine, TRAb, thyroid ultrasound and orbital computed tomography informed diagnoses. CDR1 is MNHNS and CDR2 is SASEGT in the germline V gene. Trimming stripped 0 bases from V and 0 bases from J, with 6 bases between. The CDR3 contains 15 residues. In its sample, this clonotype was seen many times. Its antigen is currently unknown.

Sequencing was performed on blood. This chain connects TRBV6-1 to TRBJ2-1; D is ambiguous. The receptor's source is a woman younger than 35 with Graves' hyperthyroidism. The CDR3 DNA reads TGTGCCAGCAGTGAAGCCCCGGGCTCCTACAATGAGCAGTTCTTC. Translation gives CASSEAPGSYNEQFF.